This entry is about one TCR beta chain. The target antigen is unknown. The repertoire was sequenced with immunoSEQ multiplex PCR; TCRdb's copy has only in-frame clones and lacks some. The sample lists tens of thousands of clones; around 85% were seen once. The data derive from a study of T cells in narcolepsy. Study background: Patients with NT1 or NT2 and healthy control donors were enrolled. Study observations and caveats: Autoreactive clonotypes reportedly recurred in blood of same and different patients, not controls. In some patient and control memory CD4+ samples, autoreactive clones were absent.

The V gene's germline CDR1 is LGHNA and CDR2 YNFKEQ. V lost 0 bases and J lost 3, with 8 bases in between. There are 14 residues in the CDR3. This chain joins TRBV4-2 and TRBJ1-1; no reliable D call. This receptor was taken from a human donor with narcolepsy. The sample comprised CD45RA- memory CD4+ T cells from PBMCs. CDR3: CASSQDDRYTEAFF. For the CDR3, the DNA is TGTGCCAGCAGCCAAGATGACCGGTACACTGAAGCTTTCTTT.